This T cell receptor (beta chain) originates from a study of shared clonotypes between healthy human individuals. Turning to the study itself: Two female and a few male donors aged 18 to 49 were enrolled.

Libraries were prepared by immunoSEQ multiplex PCR; TCRdb keeps only in-frame clonotypes and omits some of them. The sample includes about 560,000 clones, around 78% seen only once; the top ten take more than 10%. The CDR3 runs 14 residues. CDR1 and CDR2 from the germline V gene are SGHDT and YYEEEE. V was trimmed by 5 bases and J by 3 bases, leaving 13 bases between them. This clone was seen once. The chain combines TRBV5-6 with TRBJ2-3, with D uncertain. The clonotype was recovered from a woman in her thirties or forties in good health. Some clones in this sample may be carry-over from other donors' samples. Sequenced input: PBMCs. The CDR3 here is CASRRFTGTDTQYF. CDR3 in DNA: TGTGCCAGCAGGCGATTCACCGGGACAGATACGCAGTATTTT.